This T cell receptor beta chain derives from a study of regulatory T cells in long-lasting Graves disease. According to the study, TCR beta libraries were built with iRepertoire HTBI primers and CDR3-region Arm-PCR. A single record per CDR3 protein comes from TCRdb applying MiXCR to the multiplex PCR reads. The data contain fewer than 600,000 distinct CDR3 sequences, 22% of them seen just once; the ten biggest clones take up roughly 14%. The V and J ends lost 3 bases and 3 bases, in that order; junction bases with no gene match: 13. The germline gives CDR1 MNHGY, CDR2 SVAAGI. The CDR3 length is 17 residues. Indicated time point: persistent/refractory GD, antithyroid drugs over 5 years with positive TRAb. RNA from PBMCs was the source of the TCR library. From an endocrinology department in Xi'an, China, came the patients. This clonotype has more than one count but fewer than ten.

The sequenced sample was peripheral blood mononuclear cells (PBMCs), obtained when the disease was refractory, from a patient treated with antithyroid drugs. The chain recombines TRBV6-9 with TRBJ2-7; 8 bases fit TRBD2. The sequence derives from a female donor with Graves disease. CDR3 residues: CASSYGLAGYGLYEQYF. Here the CDR3 DNA reads TGTGCCAGCAGTTACGGGCTAGCGGGTTATGGCCTCTACGAGCAGTACTTC.